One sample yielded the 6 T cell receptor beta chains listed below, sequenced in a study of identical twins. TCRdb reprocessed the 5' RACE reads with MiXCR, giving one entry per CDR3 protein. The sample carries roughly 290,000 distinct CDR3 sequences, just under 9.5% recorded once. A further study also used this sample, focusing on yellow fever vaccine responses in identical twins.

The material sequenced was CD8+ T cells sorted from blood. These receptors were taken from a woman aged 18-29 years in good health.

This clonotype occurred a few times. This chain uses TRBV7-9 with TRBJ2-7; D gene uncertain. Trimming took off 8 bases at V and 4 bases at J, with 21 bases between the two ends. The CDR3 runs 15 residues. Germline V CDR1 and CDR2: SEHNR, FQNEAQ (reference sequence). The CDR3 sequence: CASSSDRAALYEQYF. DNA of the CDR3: TGTGCCAGCTCTTCGGATAGGGCCGCCCTATACGAGCAGTACTTC.

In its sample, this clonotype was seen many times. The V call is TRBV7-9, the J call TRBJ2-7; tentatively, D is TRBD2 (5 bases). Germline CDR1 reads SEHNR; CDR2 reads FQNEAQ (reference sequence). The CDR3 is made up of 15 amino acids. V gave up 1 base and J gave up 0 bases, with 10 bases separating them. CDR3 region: CASSLVPSYSYEQYF. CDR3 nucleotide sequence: TGTGCCAGCAGCTTAGTGCCTAGCTACTCCTACGAGCAGTACTTC.

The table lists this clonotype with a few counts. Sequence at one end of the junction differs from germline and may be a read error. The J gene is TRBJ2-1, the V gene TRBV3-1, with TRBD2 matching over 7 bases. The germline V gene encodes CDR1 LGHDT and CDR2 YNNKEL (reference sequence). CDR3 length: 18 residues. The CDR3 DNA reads TGTGCCAGCAGCCAAGAATCTGGCGGGGGATCGTCCTACAATGAGCAGTTTTTC. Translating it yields CASSQESGGGSSYNEQFF.

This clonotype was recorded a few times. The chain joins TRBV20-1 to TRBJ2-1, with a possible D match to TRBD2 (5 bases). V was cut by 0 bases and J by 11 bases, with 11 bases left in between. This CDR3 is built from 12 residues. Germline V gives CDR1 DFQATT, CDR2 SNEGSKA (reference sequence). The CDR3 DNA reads TGCAGTGCTAGAGATTTCGACTATAAGCAGTTCTTC. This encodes CSARDFDYKQFF.

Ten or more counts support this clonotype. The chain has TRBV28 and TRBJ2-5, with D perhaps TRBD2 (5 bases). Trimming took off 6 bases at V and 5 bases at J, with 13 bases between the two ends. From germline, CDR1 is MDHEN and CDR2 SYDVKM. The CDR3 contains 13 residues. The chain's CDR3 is CASRLRGLETQYF. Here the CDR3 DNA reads TGTGCCAGCAGGCTCCGCGGGTTGGAGACCCAGTACTTC. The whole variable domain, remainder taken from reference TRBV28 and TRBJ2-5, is DVKVTQSSRYLVKRTGEKVFLECVQDMDHENMFWYRQDPGLGLRLIYFSYDVKMKEKGDIPEGYSVSREKKERFSLILESASTNQTSMYLCASRLRGLETQYFGPGTRLLVL.

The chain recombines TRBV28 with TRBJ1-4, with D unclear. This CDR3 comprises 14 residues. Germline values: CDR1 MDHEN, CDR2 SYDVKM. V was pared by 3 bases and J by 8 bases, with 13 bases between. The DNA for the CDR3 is TGTGCCAGCAGTTTGTCGGGTGGTTGGGAAAAACTGTTTTTT. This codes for CASSLSGGWEKLFF.